Listed here is a single TCR beta chain. These data belong to a study of T cell responses to AZD1222 COVID-19 vaccine. Sequencing was performed with immunoSEQ multiplex PCR; in TCRdb, only in-frame clones are kept and a portion is missing. The table has roughly 110,000 clones, roughly 90% seen once. The clonotype was recovered from an adult who received the AZD1222 COVID-19 vaccine. The input for sequencing was peripheral blood, taken 28 days after the second AZD1222 dose.

CDR3 DNA: TGTGCCAGCAGCCCCTGGGACTCCAAACCCCACGGAGCTTTCTTT. This codes for CASSPWDSKPHGAFF. The rearrangement joins TRBV11-2 to TRBJ1-1; D is perhaps TRBD1 (5 bases). The CDR3 totals 15 residues. Germline V gene lookup returns CDR1 SGHAT and CDR2 FQNNGV. Trimming removed 5 bases from V and 10 bases from J, with 23 bases in between.